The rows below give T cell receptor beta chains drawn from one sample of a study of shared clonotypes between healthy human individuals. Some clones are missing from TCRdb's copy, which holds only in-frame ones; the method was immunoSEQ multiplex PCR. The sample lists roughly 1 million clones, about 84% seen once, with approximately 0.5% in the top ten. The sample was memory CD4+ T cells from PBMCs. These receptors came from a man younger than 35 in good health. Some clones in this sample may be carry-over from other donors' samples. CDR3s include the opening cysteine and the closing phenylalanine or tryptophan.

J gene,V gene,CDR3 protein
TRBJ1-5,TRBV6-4,CASSGDLIQPQHF
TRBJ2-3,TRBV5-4,CASSPTGTSTDTQYF
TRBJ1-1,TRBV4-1,CASSLGNTEAFF
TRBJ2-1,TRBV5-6,CASSLDRGSYNEQFF
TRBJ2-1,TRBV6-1,CASSEGTSSNEQFF
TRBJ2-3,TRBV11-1,CASSLALGLSTDTQYF
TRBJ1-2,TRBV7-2,CASSLGASGDYYGYTF
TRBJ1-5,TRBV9,CASSAFGRVNQPQHF
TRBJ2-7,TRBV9,CASSVTGSPYEQYF
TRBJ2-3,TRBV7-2,CASSPGTGSDTQYF
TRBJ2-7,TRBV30,CAWSRAGTQFFVLYF
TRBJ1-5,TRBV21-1,CASSTREDQPQHF
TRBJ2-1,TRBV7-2,CASSIYNEQFF
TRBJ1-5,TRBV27,CASRKDSIHNQPQHF
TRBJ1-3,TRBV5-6,CASSLGQGGNTIYF
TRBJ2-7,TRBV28,CASSPGTSGIYEQYF
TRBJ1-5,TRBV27,CASSIAGPNQPQHF
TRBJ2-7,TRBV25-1,CASSDWGRIYEQYF